The entry below gives a single T cell receptor (beta chain) sequence along with its context. The antigen is not known. The record originates from a study of beta chain features in type 1 diabetes. Study context: Analysis included under 120,000,000 sorted cells drawn from all samples.

CDR1 is MNHEY and CDR2 is SVGAGI in the germline V gene. The CDR3 is 13 amino acids. Study outcomes and limitations: Moderate yet significant TCRB CDR3 shortening was seen in Type 1 diabetes patients in all four CD4+ subsets. Naive, central memory and regulatory TCRB repertoires appeared more similar among patients than healthy donors.

Sequenced material consisted of expressed TCRB transcripts (all of the isolated RNA was reverse transcribed). Mean read depth for naive, central memory and regulatory T cell samples was approximately 3.57 million reads. Libraries were prepared by immunoSEQ multiplex PCR; TCRdb keeps only in-frame clonotypes and omits some of them. The sample yields roughly 400,000 clones, 9.5% to 10% seen once. Sequenced sample: central memory CD4+ T cells from blood. The source is a man aged 25-45 years with type 1 diabetes. The gene calls are TRBV6-5 and TRBJ2-5; no clear D gene. TRBJ2-7 explains the end of the DNA better; the J call may be wrong. CDR3 DNA sequence: TGTGCCAGCAGTTACTCAAACACATACGAGCAGTACTTC. Translated, it gives CASSYSNTYEQYF.